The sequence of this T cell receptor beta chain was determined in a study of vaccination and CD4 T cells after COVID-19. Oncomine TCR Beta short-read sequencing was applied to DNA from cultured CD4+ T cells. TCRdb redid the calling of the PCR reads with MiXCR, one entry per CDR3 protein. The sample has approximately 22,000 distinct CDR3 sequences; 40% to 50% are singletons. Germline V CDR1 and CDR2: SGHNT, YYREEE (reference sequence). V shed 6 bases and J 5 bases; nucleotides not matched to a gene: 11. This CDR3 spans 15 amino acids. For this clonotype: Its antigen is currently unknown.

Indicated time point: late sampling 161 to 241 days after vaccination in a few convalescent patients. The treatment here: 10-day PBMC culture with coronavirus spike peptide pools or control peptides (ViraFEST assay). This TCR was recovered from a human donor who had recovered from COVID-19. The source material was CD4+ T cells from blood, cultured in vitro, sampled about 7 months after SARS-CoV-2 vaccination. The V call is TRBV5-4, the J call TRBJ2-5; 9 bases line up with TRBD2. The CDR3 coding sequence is TGTGCCAGCACCAATTCCGGCGGGAGGGGGGAGACCCAGTACTTC. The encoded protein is CASTNSGGRGETQYF.